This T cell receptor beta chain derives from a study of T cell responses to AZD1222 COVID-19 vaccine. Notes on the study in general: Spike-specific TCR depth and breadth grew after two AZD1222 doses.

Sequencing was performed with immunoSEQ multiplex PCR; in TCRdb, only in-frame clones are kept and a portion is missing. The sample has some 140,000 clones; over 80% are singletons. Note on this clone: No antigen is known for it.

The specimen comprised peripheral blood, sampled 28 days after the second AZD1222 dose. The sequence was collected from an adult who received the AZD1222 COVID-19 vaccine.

DNA for the CDR3: TGTGCCAGCAGCTGGGGGACCGTTAGGAACACTGAAGCTTTCTTT. Its translation is CASSWGTVRNTEAFF. This chain links TRBV7-9 with TRBJ1-1, with D perhaps TRBD1 (5 bases). CDR1 and CDR2 (germline): SEHNR, FQNEAQ (reference sequence). V gave up 4 bases and J gave up 1 base, with 13 bases separating them. The CDR3 spans 15 residues.